One sample yielded the 30 T cell receptor beta chains listed below, sequenced in a study of CD8+CD57+ T cells in acquired aplastic anemia. According to the study, genomic DNA was the template for TCR beta VDJ and CDR3 profiling. Via MiXCR, TCRdb re-called the reads, giving one row per CDR3 protein. The sample holds 130,000 or so distinct CDR3 sequences, around two fifths seen once. Specimen: sorted CD4+, CD8+, or CD8+CD57+ T cells (not recorded which) from PBMCs. The source is a human donor in good health, serving as a control.

This chain joins TRBV29-1 and TRBJ2-7; 8 bases line up with TRBD2. This CDR3 has 14 amino acids. Germline-derived CDR1 and CDR2 are SQVTM and ANQGSEA. V lost 6 bases, J lost 3 bases, and 10 bases stayed unmatched. The CDR3 region has the DNA TGCAGCGTGGACGGGGGGGGCGCCGGCTACGAGCAGTACTTC. It translates to CSVDGGGAGYEQYF.

This clonotype came up many times. The chain recombines TRBV9 with TRBJ2-1, with D unclear. The ends were cut back, 1 base at V and 4 bases at J, with 12 bases in the middle. The germline CDR1 and CDR2 sequences are SGDLS and YYNGEE. This CDR3 has 15 residues. The CDR3 DNA sequence: TGTGCCAGCAGCGTATCAGCCCGGGCGTACAATGAGCAGTTCTTC. Translated: CASSVSARAYNEQFF.

This clonotype was seen a single time. The rearrangement joins TRBV15 to TRBJ2-7; D might be TRBD1 (6 bases). The germline V gene has CDR1 LNHNV and CDR2 YYDKDF (reference sequence). The CDR3 runs to 13 residues. Trimming took off 5 bases at V and 1 base at J, with 9 bases between the two ends. CDR3 amino acids: CATSVGQSYEQYF. The DNA of the CDR3 is TGTGCCACCAGCGTCGGACAGTCCTACGAGCAGTACTTC.

This clonotype has a handful of counts. This chain uses TRBV19 with TRBJ2-1; perhaps D is TRBD1 or TRBD2 (5 bases each). V shed 11 bases and J shed 8 bases, with 16 bases lying between them. This CDR3 contains 12 residues. Germline lookup yields CDR1 LNHDA and CDR2 SQIVND (reference sequence). The CDR3 nucleotides are TGTGCCTCCGGGACCACCACTCATGAGCAGTTCTTC. Its translation: CASGTTTHEQFF.

This clonotype was detected ten times or more. The chain's CDR3 is CSATQVSTYEQYF. In nucleotides, the CDR3 is TGCAGCGCTACACAGGTTTCCACCTACGAGCAGTACTTC. This chain joins TRBV29-1 and TRBJ2-7, with D possibly being TRBD1 (5 bases). Germline V gene lookup returns CDR1 SQVTM and CDR2 ANQGSEA. Deletions cut 7 bases from V and 2 bases from J, with 15 bases between. CDR3 length: 13 amino acids.

About this clonotype: This may arise from a read error, as a much more abundant clone is one base away. The V gene is TRBV5-1, the J gene TRBJ1-1; a weak D match, TRBD1 (5 bases). The V and J ends lost 3 bases and 5 bases respectively, with 14 bases between them. This CDR3 spans 14 amino acids. Looked up from germline, CDR1 is SGHRS and CDR2 is YFSETQ. The CDR3 here is CASSSDGGRTEAFF. CDR3 DNA: TGCGCCAGCAGCTCGGACGGGGGGAGGACTGAAGCTTTCTTT.

This clonotype has a count of ten or more. The chain couples TRBV20-1 to TRBJ1-4; D is ambiguous. Trimming left V 1 base short and J 0 bases short, with 6 bases between. The CDR3 consists of 14 residues. Germline V gene lookup returns CDR1 DFQATT and CDR2 SNEGSKA (reference sequence). CDR3 in amino acids: CSARAKSTNEKLFF. The CDR3 DNA follows: TGCAGTGCTAGAGCAAAGTCAACTAATGAAAAACTGTTTTTT.

As for this clonotype: A much bigger clone sits one base away, suggesting this may be a read error. The chain combines TRBV4-1 with TRBJ2-1; tentative D call: TRBD1 (7 bases). The length of the CDR3 is 15 residues. Trimming shortened V by 2 bases and J by 13 bases, and 21 bases separated the two germline ends. Germline CDR1 MGHRA, CDR2 YSYEKL. CDR3 residues: CASSQTGDFVMYQFF. The DNA for the CDR3 is TGCGCCAGCAGCCAAACAGGGGACTTTGTGATGTACCAGTTCTTC.

This clonotype has a handful of counts. It may be a read error: a sequence one base away is much more abundant. The rearrangement uses TRBV7-9 and TRBJ1-1; D is ambiguous. Germline CDR1 and CDR2: SEHNR and FQNEAQ (reference sequence). The CDR3 extends over 13 amino acids. Trimming pared 8 bases from V and 7 bases from J, leaving 17 bases between. The CDR3, as DNA: TGTGCCAGCGGCAAAAGGGAGACGGGTGAAGCTTTCTTT. Protein sequence: CASGKRETGEAFF.

The V call is TRBV5-1, the J call TRBJ1-6; D call uncertain. V lost 0 bases and J lost 6, with 7 bases in between. The CDR3 is made up of 14 amino acids. The germline V gene has CDR1 SGHRS and CDR2 YFSETQ. The CDR3: CASSLDTVNSPLHF. The CDR3 DNA is TGCGCCAGCAGCTTGGATACAGTTAATTCACCCCTCCACTTT.

This clonotype was found a few times. Since a much larger clone is just one base distant, this may be a read error. The chain employs TRBV20-1 and TRBJ2-1, with D perhaps TRBD1 or TRBD2 (5 bases each). The V end was cut by 6 bases, the J end by 6 bases, with 21 bases between. Germline-derived CDR1 and CDR2 are DFQATT and SNEGSKA (reference sequence). This CDR3 comprises 15 residues. In DNA, the CDR3 is TGCAGTGCCCGAGGGGTTAGAAAGGCCTGCAATGAGCAGTTCTTC. This encodes CSARGVRKACNEQFF.

The CDR3 DNA reads TGTGCCAGCAGCGGACTAGCGGGCCATGAGCAGTTCTTC. Its translation: CASSGLAGHEQFF. V gene TRBV11-1 combines with J gene TRBJ2-1; 11 bases are a match to TRBD2. CDR3 length: 13 residues. CDR1 SGHAT and CDR2 FQDESV come from the germline V gene (reference sequence). V trimming: 5 bases; J trimming: 8 bases; junction bases outside the gene matches: 2. Full variable domain (outside the CDR3, taken from reference TRBV11-1 and TRBJ2-1): EAEVAQSPRYKITEKSQAVAFWCDPISGHATLYWYRQILGQGPELLVQFQDESVVDDSQLPKDRFSAERLKGVDSTLKIQPAELGDSAMYLCASSGLAGHEQFFGPGTRLTVL.

There are many counts of this clonotype. V is TRBV20-1 and J is TRBJ1-2, with D perhaps matching TRBD1 (6 bases). The CDR3 is made up of 14 amino acids. Per germline, CDR1 DFQATT and CDR2 SNEGSKA (reference sequence). V was trimmed by 1 base and J by 6 bases, leaving 15 bases between them. CDR3 region: CSARGGGGGHGYTF. For the CDR3, the DNA is TGCAGTGCTAGAGGAGGCGGGGGCGGGCATGGCTACACCTTC.

The chain couples TRBV29-1 to TRBJ1-1, with D perhaps TRBD1 (5 bases). The CDR3 totals 14 residues. V was shortened by 3 bases and J by 5 bases, with 16 bases between the two germline ends. From germline, CDR1 is SQVTM and CDR2 ANQGSEA. CDR3 nucleotides: TGCAGCGTTGAGTTACTAGCGGGGGGGACTGAAGCTTTCTTT. Protein: CSVELLAGGTEAFF.

With respect to this clonotype: Since a much larger clone is just one base distant, this may be a read error. The chain uses TRBV18 and TRBJ2-7, with D uncertain. Between the trimmed V and J ends, which lost 9 bases and 3 bases, there was a span of 18 bases. This CDR3 region has 14 residues. Germline V gene sequence: CDR1 KGHSH, CDR2 LQKENI. CDR3 sequence (DNA): TGTGCCAGTTCGACCTCGGGCAATCGCTACGAGCAGTACTTC. Translating it yields CASSTSGNRYEQYF. Full variable domain (rest looked up from reference TRBV18 and TRBJ2-7): NAGVMQNPRHLVRRRGQEARLRCSPMKGHSHVYWYRQLPEEGLKFMVYLQKENIIDESGMPKERFSAEFPKEGPSILRIQQVVRGDSAAYFCASSTSGNRYEQYFGPGTRLTVT.

To note about this clonotype: A read error may be the cause here, since a much bigger clone is one base away. The chain joins TRBV6-1 to TRBJ1-1, with TRBD1 as a possible D gene (5 bases). Germline CDR1 MNHNS, CDR2 SASEGT. The CDR3 length is 12 residues. Trimming removed 3 bases from V and 10 bases from J, with 12 bases in between. Here the CDR3 DNA reads TGTGCCAGCAGTGATTGGGGGATTGGAGCTTTCTTT. It codes for CASSDWGIGAFF.

The genes are TRBV15 and TRBJ2-7; TRBD2 matches at 10 bases. The length of the CDR3 is 15 residues. V was pared by 1 base and J by 6 bases, with 6 bases of the junction left unmatched. Germline V gives CDR1 LNHNV, CDR2 YYDKDF (reference sequence). The CDR3 coding sequence is TGTGCCACCAGCAGAGTTGGAACTAGCGGGACCGAGCAGTACTTC. It encodes CATSRVGTSGTEQYF.

This clonotype was detected many times. V usage is TRBV2 and J usage is TRBJ2-1; D call uncertain. Germline lookup yields CDR1 SNHLY and CDR2 FYNNEI. CDR3 size: 13 residues. The germline V and J ends were trimmed by 5 bases and 4 bases, with 9 bases remaining between them. The CDR3 spells CASSPANYNEQFF. The CDR3 coding sequence is TGTGCCAGCAGTCCAGCCAATTACAATGAGCAGTTCTTC.

The chain couples TRBV6-1 to TRBJ2-2; the D gene is possibly TRBD2 (6 bases). CDR1 MNHNS and CDR2 SASEGT come from the germline V gene. The CDR3 sequence is 15 residues long. V was pared by 8 bases and J by 5 bases, with 18 bases between. In DNA form, the CDR3 reads TGTGCCAGCCGCCGGGGCGATGGGGGGACCGGGGAGCTGTTTTTT. Amino acid sequence: CASRRGDGGTGELFF.

This clonotype was seen ten or more times. The gene calls are TRBV9 and TRBJ2-3; perhaps TRBD2 as D (6 bases). In germline, CDR1 is SGDLS, CDR2 YYNGEE. The CDR3 is 15 amino acids. V lost 0 bases to trimming and J lost 3 bases, with 11 bases between them. CDR3: CASSVGVAGTDTQYF. The CDR3, as DNA: TGTGCCAGCAGCGTAGGGGTGGCGGGGACAGATACGCAGTATTTT.

As for this clonotype: This may stem from a read error, because a much larger clone lies one nucleotide away. The gene calls are TRBV12-3 or TRBV12-4 and TRBJ2-2; 11 bases fit TRBD2. There are 17 residues in the CDR3. The trim removed 5 bases at V and 4 bases at J, leaving 9 bases unmatched. The CDR3 coding sequence is TGTGCCAGCAGTCTTCGTAGCGGGAGGGCACCCACCGGGGAGCTGTTTTTT. Its translation: CASSLRSGRAPTGELFF.

This chain uses TRBV6-1 with TRBJ2-7, with TRBD1 matching over 7 bases. Trimming removed 6 bases from V and 1 base from J; junction bases left unmatched: 6. The CDR3 spans 14 residues. In germline, CDR1 is MNHNS, CDR2 SASEGT. CDR3 sequence (DNA): TGTGCCAGCAGGACAGGGACACTTTCCTACGAGCAGTACTTC. Its protein product is CASRTGTLSYEQYF.

The gene calls are TRBV20-1 and TRBJ2-7, with D tentatively TRBD2 (6 bases). Trimming cost V 6 bases and J 6 bases, with 9 bases left between them. Germline V lookup: CDR1 DFQATT, CDR2 SNEGSKA (reference sequence). This CDR3 spans 10 amino acids. CDR3 sequence (DNA): TGCAGTGCCTGGCGGGGCGAGCAGTACTTC. The encoded protein is CSAWRGEQYF.

The J gene is TRBJ1-2, the V gene TRBV29-1, with 7 bases aligning to TRBD1. CDR1 is SQVTM and CDR2 is ANQGSEA in the germline V gene. This CDR3 has 15 amino acids. The V gene end was trimmed by 0 bases and the J gene end by 0 bases; junction bases not matched to a gene: 4. The CDR3 DNA is TGCAGCGTTGAAGAACAGGGGATTGCTAACTATGGCTACACCTTC. Its protein product is CSVEEQGIANYGYTF.

The rearrangement links TRBV6-4 to TRBJ1-1; 11 nucleotides line up with TRBD1. The CDR3 is 19 amino acids. The ends lost 2 bases at V and 4 bases at J; junction bases unmatched: 15. Germline-derived CDR1 and CDR2 are MRHNA and SNTAGT. In nucleotides, the CDR3 is TGTGCCAGCAGTGACCCCGGACAGGGGGCGTTGTGGTGCAGCACTGAAGCTTTCTTT. Protein: CASSDPGQGALWCSTEAFF.

The rearrangement joins TRBV10-3 to TRBJ2-7, with 10 bases fitting TRBD1. V gave up 6 bases and J gave up 4 bases; unmatched junction bases: 6. Germline lookup yields CDR1 ENHRY and CDR2 SYGVKD. This CDR3 spans 14 amino acids. The CDR3 DNA reads as TGTGCCATCAGGAGGGACAGGGGACGGTACGAGCAGTACTTC. The encoded protein is CAIRRDRGRYEQYF.

This rearrangement joins TRBV7-8 to TRBJ2-7, with 7 bases matching TRBD1. Trimming took 2 bases from V and 2 from J; bases not matched to a gene: 6. Germline CDR1 and CDR2: SGHVS and FQNEAQ. The length of the CDR3 is 15 residues. The CDR3 loop reads CASSLTGDTTYEQYF. The CDR3 DNA reads TGTGCCAGCAGCTTAACAGGGGACACTACCTACGAGCAGTACTTC.

DNA of the CDR3: TGTGCCAGCCTTTCCCCAGGGGGCCTTTCGACCCAGTACTTC. As protein: CASLSPGGLSTQYF. V gene TRBV3-1 combines with J gene TRBJ2-5, with 8 bases lining up with TRBD1. Germline values: CDR1 LGHDT, CDR2 YNNKEL (reference sequence). V lost 8 bases to trimming and J lost 7 bases; unmatched junction nucleotides: 12. The CDR3 loop spans 14 amino acids.

This clonotype was seen many times. The chain joins TRBV11-2 to TRBJ2-5; tentatively, D is TRBD2 (5 bases). V shed 1 base and J shed 5 bases, with 14 bases lying between them. The CDR3 sequence is 15 residues long. Germline-derived CDR1 and CDR2 are SGHAT and FQNNGV. The CDR3 DNA reads TGTGCCAGCAGCTTAGTGACTATGGTAGGGGAGACCCAGTACTTC. Translated: CASSLVTMVGETQYF.

This clonotype has ten or more counts. This chain uses TRBV12-3 or TRBV12-4 with TRBJ2-3, with a tentative D call TRBD2 (5 bases). Trimming cost V 7 bases and J 12 bases, with 17 bases left between them. This CDR3 contains 12 residues. CDR3 bases: TGTGCCAGCACTCCCGGGATTTCCACCCAGTATTTT. Its translation: CASTPGISTQYF.